This T cell receptor beta chain was obtained from a study of cytomegalovirus exposure and HLA in healthy donors. The germline V gene has CDR1 SGDLS and CDR2 YYNGEE. Trimming cost V 4 bases and J 1 base, with 9 bases left between them. The CDR3 runs to 14 residues. Study observations and caveats: Beyond CMV serostatus, there was no information to go on about immune exposure.

13 Jbeta primers and 60 Vbeta primers were used for the PCR. Data came from immunoSEQ multiplex PCR; TCRdb stores just in-frame clones and leaves some out. The sample shows about 150,000 clones, roughly 80% of them seen only once. Comment on this clone: Its antigen is not identified.

The donors, nominally healthy at sampling, likely had unrecorded immune exposures. Sequencing input: PBMCs. This sequence was found in a male donor in good health and CMV-seronegative. This sequence joins TRBV9 and TRBJ1-5; D might be TRBD1 (5 bases). The CDR3 sequence: CASSQSGSNQPQHF. The CDR3 DNA follows: TGTGCCAGCAGCCAATCAGGGAGCAATCAGCCCCAGCATTTT.